This T cell receptor (beta chain) was obtained from a study of blood T cell repertoires in COVID-19. Study-wide context: The samples span acute and convalescent COVID-19 from the United States, Italy and Spain. Sources were T cells, B-cell-depleted T cells, or PBMCs; the material itself was cDNA or gDNA.

The sample holds one count of this clone. Per the original data handling: Reference gene primer amplification gave nucleated cell count estimates. This table comes from immunoSEQ multiplex PCR, and its TCRdb copy is limited to in-frame clones, with some not included. V, J and clone size derive from that table, while D and trimming were established from the DNA sequence. Of tens of thousands of clones in the sample, around 86% were seen once. Per the germline V gene, CDR1 is SNHLY and CDR2 is FYNNEI. J gave up 5 bases and V 6 bases, and 15 bases lay outside the gene matches. This CDR3 has 18 amino acids.

The clonotype originates from a human donor in a cohort sampled during active COVID-19. The chain recombines TRBV2 with TRBJ2-6; 8 nucleotides match TRBD1. The sample consisted of peripheral blood. The CDR3 DNA reads TGTGCCAGCAGGCTAACCGGGACAGGAGACCTCTGGGCCAACGTCCTGACTTTC. Protein sequence: CASRLTGTGDLWANVLTF.